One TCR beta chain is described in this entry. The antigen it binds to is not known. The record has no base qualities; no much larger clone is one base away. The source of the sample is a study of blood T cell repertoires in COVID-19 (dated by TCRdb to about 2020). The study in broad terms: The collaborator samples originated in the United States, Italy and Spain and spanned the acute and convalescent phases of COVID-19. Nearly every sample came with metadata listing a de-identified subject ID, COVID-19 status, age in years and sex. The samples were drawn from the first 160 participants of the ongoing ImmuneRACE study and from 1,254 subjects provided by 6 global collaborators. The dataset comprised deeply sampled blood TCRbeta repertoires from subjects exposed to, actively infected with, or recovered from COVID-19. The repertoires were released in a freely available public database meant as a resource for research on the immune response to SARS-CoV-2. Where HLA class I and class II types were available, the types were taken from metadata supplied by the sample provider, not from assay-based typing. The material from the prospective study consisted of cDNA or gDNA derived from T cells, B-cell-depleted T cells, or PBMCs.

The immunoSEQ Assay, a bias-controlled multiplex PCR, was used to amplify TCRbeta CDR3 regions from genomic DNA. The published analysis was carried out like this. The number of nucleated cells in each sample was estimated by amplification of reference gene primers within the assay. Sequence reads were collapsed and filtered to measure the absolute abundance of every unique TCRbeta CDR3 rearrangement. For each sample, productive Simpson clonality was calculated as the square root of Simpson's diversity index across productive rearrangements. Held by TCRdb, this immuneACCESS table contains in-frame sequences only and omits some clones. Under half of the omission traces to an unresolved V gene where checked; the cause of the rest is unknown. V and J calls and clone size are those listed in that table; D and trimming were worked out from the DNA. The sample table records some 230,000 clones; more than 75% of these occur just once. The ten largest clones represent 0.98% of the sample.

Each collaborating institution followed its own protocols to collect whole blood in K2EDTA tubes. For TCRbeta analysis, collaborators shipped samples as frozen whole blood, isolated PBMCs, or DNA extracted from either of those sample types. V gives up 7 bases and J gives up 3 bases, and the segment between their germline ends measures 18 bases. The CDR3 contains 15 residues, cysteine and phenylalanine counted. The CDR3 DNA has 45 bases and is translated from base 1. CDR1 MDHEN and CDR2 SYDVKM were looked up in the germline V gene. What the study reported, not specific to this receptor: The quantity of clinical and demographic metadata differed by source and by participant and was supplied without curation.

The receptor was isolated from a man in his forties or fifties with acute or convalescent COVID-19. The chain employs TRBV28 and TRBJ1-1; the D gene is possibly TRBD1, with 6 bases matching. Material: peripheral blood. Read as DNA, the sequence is TGTGCCAGCACCAACAGGGCCCGGGGCGACACTGAAGCTTTCTTT. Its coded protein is CASTNRARGDTEAFF.